A single sample is the source of the 20 T cell receptor beta chains below, sequenced in a study of shared clonotypes between healthy human individuals. Generated by immunoSEQ multiplex PCR, the TCRdb table keeps only in-frame clones and is missing some. The sample shows approximately 95,000 clones, roughly 69% of them seen only once. The sequenced sample consisted of memory CD8+ T cells sorted from blood. Subset given: CD45RO+ cells pooled with CCR7-negative TemRA cells. These receptors were taken from a man under 40 in good health.

This clone has a single count. This chain links TRBV19 with TRBJ1-5; D remains unclear. CDR1 is LNHDA, CDR2 SQIVND, per germline (reference sequence). V was cut by 6 bases and J by 3 bases, with 18 bases left in between. CDR3 length equals 16 residues. CDR3 DNA sequence: TGTGCCAGTAGCCTCCCCCGTAAGGGCTTCAATCAGCCCCAGCATTTT. Residues: CASSLPRKGFNQPQHF.

This clone was seen more than once but under ten times. The V and J genes are TRBV18 and TRBJ2-5; 8 bases fit TRBD1. The length of the CDR3 is 13 residues. CDR1 and CDR2 from the germline V gene are KGHSH and LQKENI. V lost 4 bases and J lost 4; bases outside the gene matches: 2. The CDR3 region is CASSLGQGETQYF. The CDR3, as DNA: TGTGCCAGCTCACTCGGACAGGGAGAGACCCAGTACTTC.

This clone was counted many times. This rearrangement joins TRBV19 to TRBJ1-2, with 9 bases that match TRBD1. The CDR3 extends over 15 amino acids. Germline CDR1 is LNHDA and CDR2 is SQIVND (reference sequence). Trimming removed 9 bases from V and 4 bases from J; junction bases left unmatched: 12. CDR3 bases: TGTGCCAGCTACGGCCCGGACAGGGGATTCTATGGCTACACCTTC. Translating it yields CASYGPDRGFYGYTF.

Many counts were recorded for this clone. The CDR3 sequence: CASSPPSRDTQYF. The CDR3 DNA reads TGCGCCAGCAGCCCTCCGTCTCGGGATACGCAGTATTTT. The V and J genes are TRBV4-1 and TRBJ2-3; D gene unclear. The V gene lost 4 bases and the J gene lost 6 bases, with 11 bases spanning the gap. CDR1 MGHRA and CDR2 YSYEKL come from the germline V gene. CDR3 length: 13 residues.

This clone came up once. The rearrangement joins TRBV27 to TRBJ2-7, with a possible D match to TRBD1 (6 bases). Germline-derived CDR1 and CDR2 are MNHEY and SMNVEV (reference sequence). The CDR3 contains 13 residues. Trimming stripped 3 bases from V and 6 bases from J, with 12 bases between. The CDR3 loop reads CASSFNGGSEQYF. CDR3 coding DNA: TGTGCCAGCAGTTTCAATGGGGGCTCCGAGCAGTACTTC.

This clone was counted a few times. The chain has TRBV28 and TRBJ2-7, with TRBD2 identical over 8 bases. Germline V gene sequence: CDR1 MDHEN, CDR2 SYDVKM. The CDR3 contains 16 residues. The trim removed 7 bases at V and 0 bases at J, leaving 11 bases unmatched. CDR3 sequence (DNA): TGTGCCAGCACCCCCGGGGGGGGCCCCCACTCCTACGAGCAGTACTTC. Translation gives CASTPGGGPHSYEQYF. Based on the CDR3 plus reference TRBV28 and TRBJ2-7, the full variable domain is DVKVTQSSRYLVKRTGEKVFLECVQDMDHENMFWYRQDPGLGLRLIYFSYDVKMKEKGDIPEGYSVSREKKERFSLILESASTNQTSMYLCASTPGGGPHSYEQYFGPGTRLTVT.

The gene calls are TRBV5-1 and TRBJ1-1; unclear D gene. This CDR3 has 15 residues. Germline V CDR1 and CDR2: SGHRS, YFSETQ. With 0 bases removed from V and 3 bases from J, the gap between germline ends came to 12 bases. The CDR3 region is CASSLDATPYTEAFF. The CDR3 DNA reads as TGCGCCAGCAGCTTGGACGCAACGCCCTACACTGAAGCTTTCTTT.

This clone has only a few counts. The J gene is TRBJ2-3, the V gene TRBV11-2; TRBD2 might be the D (6 bases). The CDR3 has 18 amino acids. Trimming pared 5 bases from V and 0 bases from J, leaving 21 bases between. Germline CDR1 and CDR2: SGHAT and FQNNGV. The CDR3 reads CASSPQPPAGSSTDTQYF. The DNA of the CDR3 is TGTGCCAGCAGCCCCCAACCCCCGGCGGGGTCTAGCACAGATACGCAGTATTTT.

This clone turned up a few times. This sequence joins TRBV4-3 and TRBJ2-5, with D hard to call. This CDR3 is 15 amino acids long. V dropped 0 bases and J dropped 5 bases, with 13 bases sitting between them. Germline V lookup: CDR1 LGHNA, CDR2 YSLEER. CDR3 DNA sequence: TGCGCCAGCAGCCAAGAGGGGAATCCCGCGGAGACCCAGTACTTC. It codes for CASSQEGNPAETQYF.

This clone was seen a single time. This CDR3 is CASRLSGSSYEQYF. DNA of the CDR3: TGTGCCAGCAGGCTAAGCGGGAGTTCCTACGAGCAGTACTTC. The chain employs TRBV11-2 and TRBJ2-7, with 8 bases identical to TRBD2. V trimming: 6 bases; J trimming: 1 base; junction bases outside the gene matches: 5. The CDR3 sequence is 14 residues long. Per germline, CDR1 SGHAT and CDR2 FQNNGV.

The chain uses TRBV18 and TRBJ2-7; D is undetermined. Germline values: CDR1 KGHSH, CDR2 LQKENI. The CDR3 runs 14 residues. The V and J ends lost 2 bases and 4 bases respectively, with 12 bases between them. The CDR3 protein is CASSPSQPAYEQYF. The CDR3 region has the DNA TGTGCCAGCTCACCATCACAGCCCGCTTACGAGCAGTACTTC.

This clone was seen a few times. The CDR3 region is CASSIDLSASGRGEQFF. In DNA form, the CDR3 reads TGTGCCAGTAGTATAGATCTTTCGGCTAGCGGGAGAGGTGAGCAGTTCTTC. The chain couples TRBV19 to TRBJ2-1, with 10 positions matching TRBD2. V lost 0 bases and J lost 9; bases outside the gene matches: 11. The CDR3 is made up of 17 amino acids. Germline CDR1 is LNHDA and CDR2 is SQIVND (reference sequence).

This clone occurred once. This rearrangement joins TRBV7-2 to TRBJ2-7; tentative D call: TRBD2 (6 bases). V was clipped by 3 bases and J by 7 bases, with 16 bases between them. The CDR3 has 14 amino acids. The germline gives CDR1 SGHTA, CDR2 FQGNSA. The CDR3 DNA is TGTGCCAGCAGCTTTAATACGGGAGATCGTGAGCAGTACTTC. It encodes CASSFNTGDREQYF. Variable domain in full (rest from reference TRBV7-2 and TRBJ2-7): GAGVSQSPSNKVTEKGKDVELRCDPISGHTALYWYRQSLGQGLEFLIYFQGNSAPDKSGLPSDRFSAERTGGSVSTLTIQRTQQEDSAVYLCASSFNTGDREQYFGPGTRLTVT.

This chain uses TRBV11-3 with TRBJ2-1, with a weak D call TRBD1 (6 bases). The germline CDR1 and CDR2 sequences are SGHNT and YENEEA. This CDR3 spans 13 amino acids. V shed 5 bases and J shed 6 bases, with 11 bases lying between them. The CDR3 sequence is CASSTGYSNEQFF. DNA for the CDR3: TGTGCCAGCAGCACAGGGTACAGCAATGAGCAGTTCTTC.

This rearrangement joins TRBV10-2 to TRBJ2-7, with 10 bases identical to TRBD2. V shed 6 bases, J shed 3 bases, and the junction held 14 bases outside the gene matches. This CDR3 contains 17 residues. Germline loops: CDR1 WSHSY, CDR2 SAAADI. CDR3 loop: CASSRLAGGTSNYEQYF. The CDR3 coding sequence is TGCGCCAGCAGCCGACTAGCGGGTGGTACTTCTAACTACGAGCAGTACTTC.

V is TRBV9 and J is TRBJ1-4; 7 bases fit TRBD1. The CDR3 has 15 amino acids. The germline gives CDR1 SGDLS, CDR2 YYNGEE. V lost 3 bases and J lost 7; bases outside the gene matches: 9. The CDR3 spells CASSADRDYAEKLFF. The CDR3 DNA reads TGTGCCAGCAGCGCCGACAGGGACTACGCTGAAAAACTGTTTTTT. Filled out from reference TRBV9 and TRBJ1-4, the complete variable domain reads DSGVTQTPKHLITATGQRVTLRCSPRSGDLSVYWYQQSLDQGLQFLIQYYNGEERAKGNILERFSAQQFPDLHSELNLSSLELGDSALYFCASSADRDYAEKLFFGSGTQLSVL.

This clone was found a few times. Other DNA sequences within the sample encode an identical CDR3. The J gene is TRBJ2-7, the V gene TRBV5-1; TRBD2 agrees at 7 bases. V shed 4 bases and J 3 bases; nucleotides not matched to a gene: 7. The CDR3 totals 14 residues. Germline V gene lookup returns CDR1 SGHRS and CDR2 YFSETQ. Written as DNA, the CDR3 is TGCGCCAGCAGCCCCCGGGCGGGAGACTACGAGCAGTACTTC. This gives the protein CASSPRAGDYEQYF.

This clone was observed a few times. The rearrangement joins TRBV7-3 to TRBJ2-7; a possible D gene is TRBD2 (5 bases). This CDR3 region has 12 residues. Germline values: CDR1 SGHTA, CDR2 FQGTGA. Trimming pared 5 bases from V and 7 bases from J, leaving 12 bases between. The CDR3 DNA sequence: TGTGCCAGCAGCCCGCCTTCGGGGGAGCAGTACTTC. Protein product: CASSPPSGEQYF.

The chain uses TRBV18 and TRBJ1-5; D is uncertain. Trimming shortened V by 3 bases and J by 0 bases, and 9 bases separated the two germline ends. The CDR3 runs 15 residues. Germline CDR1 KGHSH, CDR2 LQKENI. DNA for the CDR3: TGTGCCAGCTCACCCGGAGAATATAGCAATCAGCCCCAGCATTTT. Amino acid sequence: CASSPGEYSNQPQHF.

Notes on this clone: Within the sample, other DNA sequences also encode this same CDR3. For the CDR3, the DNA is TGCAGTGCTAGAGAGGGAGGAGCTTTCTTT. This encodes CSAREGGAFF. The chain carries TRBV20-1 and TRBJ1-1, with no clear D. The germline gives CDR1 DFQATT, CDR2 SNEGSKA (reference sequence). V gave up 0 bases and J gave up 10 bases, with 6 bases separating them. CDR3 size: 10 residues.